The entry below gives a single T cell receptor beta chain sequence along with its context. Its matching antigen is unknown. This record comes from a study of vaccination and CD4 T cells after COVID-19. Germline V lookup: CDR1 LGHNA, CDR2 YSLEER. V lost 0 bases, J lost 10 bases, and 6 bases lay in between. The CDR3 consists of 11 residues. At the Johns Hopkins FTIC core, DNA taken from cultured CD4+ T cells was sequenced by way of the Oncomine TCR Beta short-read assay. Via MiXCR, TCRdb re-called the PCR reads, giving one row per CDR3 protein. The table includes over 2,500 distinct CDR3 sequences, approximately 25% detected once. Stated treatment: 10-day PBMC culture with coronavirus spike peptide pools or control peptides (ViraFEST assay).

The input for sequencing was CD4+ T cells from blood, cultured in vitro, taken after SARS-CoV-2 vaccination. The chain uses TRBV4-3 and TRBJ1-2; D unclear. The receptor was isolated from a human donor who had recovered from COVID-19. The CDR3 DNA is TGCGCCAGCAGCCAAGAAGGTGTCTACACCTTC. This translates into CASSQEGVYTF.